The present entry profiles one T cell receptor beta chain with its context. This receptor's antigen is unknown. No base-level quality is on record; no much larger clone is a single base apart. Library construction relied on the immunoSEQ multiplex PCR assay. TCRdb took this table from immuneACCESS and kept in-frame rearrangements with V and J called. Such tables lack part of the clones; where checked against another copy, unresolved V genes explain under half of the gap, and the rest is unexplained. The sample table lists about 80,000 clones, 92% of them with a count of one. The ten largest clonotypes hold about 3% of the sample. The record originates from a study of T cell changes during pregnancy in multiple sclerosis (dated by TCRdb to between 2019 and 2020). General notes on the study: Changes in the T cell repertoire over the course of pregnancy were examined in this study in women with multiple sclerosis.

CDR1 SEHNR and CDR2 FQNEAQ are derived from the germline V gene (reference sequence). The germline ends are 13 bases apart after V is trimmed by 5 bases and J by 2 bases. The CDR3 contains 14 residues, cysteine and phenylalanine counted. Only the CDR3 DNA is retained, 42 bases long and in frame from the first base. The chain is encoded by TRBV7-9 joined to TRBJ2-7, and possibly TRBD1, on 5 matching bases. The material sequenced was peripheral blood, taken before pregnancy. The receptor comes from a female donor with multiple sclerosis, enrolled in a pregnancy study. The CDR3 protein: CASSAPGATYEQYF. In nucleotide form, the sequence is TGTGCCAGCAGCGCCCCTGGGGCAACCTACGAGCAGTACTTC.